This T cell receptor beta chain was obtained from a study of blood T cell repertoires in COVID-19. Study-level background: PBMCs, B-cell-depleted T cells, or T cells provided the cDNA or gDNA that made up the material.

Sequenced by immunoSEQ multiplex PCR; TCRdb stores in-frame clones only, minus some. The top ten clones hold 8% to 9% of a sample with 100,000 to 120,000 clones, more than 70% of them seen once. The receptor was derived from a woman in her seventies who had recovered from COVID-19. Sequencing used peripheral blood.

The CDR3 coding sequence is TGTGCCAGCAGCGGGTGGGACACCTCCTACGAGCAGTACTTC. This translates into CASSGWDTSYEQYF. The chain employs TRBV7-2 and TRBJ2-7; D might be TRBD1 (6 bases). The V gene's germline CDR1 is SGHTA and CDR2 FQGNSA. V was trimmed by 5 bases and J by 0 bases, leaving 11 bases between them. There are 14 residues in the CDR3.